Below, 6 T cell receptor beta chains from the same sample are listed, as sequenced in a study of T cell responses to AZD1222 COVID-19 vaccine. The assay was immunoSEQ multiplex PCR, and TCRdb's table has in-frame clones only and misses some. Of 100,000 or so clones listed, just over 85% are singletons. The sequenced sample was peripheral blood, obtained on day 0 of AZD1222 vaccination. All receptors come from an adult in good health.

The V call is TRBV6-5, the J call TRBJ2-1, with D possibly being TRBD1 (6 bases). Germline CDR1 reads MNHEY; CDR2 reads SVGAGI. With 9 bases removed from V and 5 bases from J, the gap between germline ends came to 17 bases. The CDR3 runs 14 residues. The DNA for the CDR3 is TGTGCCAGTCGACCGGGACAACTACACAATGAGCAGTTCTTC. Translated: CASRPGQLHNEQFF.

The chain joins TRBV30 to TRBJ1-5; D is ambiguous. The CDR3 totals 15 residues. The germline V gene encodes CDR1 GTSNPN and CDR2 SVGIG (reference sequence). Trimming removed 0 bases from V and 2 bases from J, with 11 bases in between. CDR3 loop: CAWSVAALRNQPQHF. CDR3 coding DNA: TGTGCCTGGAGTGTGGCGGCCCTACGCAATCAGCCCCAGCATTTT.

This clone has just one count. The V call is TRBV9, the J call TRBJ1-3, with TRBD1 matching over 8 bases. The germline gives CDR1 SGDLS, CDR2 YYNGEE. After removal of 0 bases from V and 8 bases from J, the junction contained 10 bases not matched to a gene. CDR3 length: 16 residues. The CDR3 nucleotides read TGTGCCAGCAGCGTAGCAAGGACAGGGCCTATAGACACCATATATTTT. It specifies CASSVARTGPIDTIYF. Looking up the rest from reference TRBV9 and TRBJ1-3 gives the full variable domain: DSGVTQTPKHLITATGQRVTLRCSPRSGDLSVYWYQQSLDQGLQFLIQYYNGEERAKGNILERFSAQQFPDLHSELNLSSLELGDSALYFCASSVARTGPIDTIYFGEGSWLTVV.

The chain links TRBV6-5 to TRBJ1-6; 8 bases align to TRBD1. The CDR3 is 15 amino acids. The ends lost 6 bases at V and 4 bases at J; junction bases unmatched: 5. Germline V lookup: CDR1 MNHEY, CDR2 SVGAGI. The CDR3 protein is CASRNRGSYNSPLHF. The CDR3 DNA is TGTGCCAGCAGGAACAGGGGGAGTTATAATTCACCCCTCCACTTT.

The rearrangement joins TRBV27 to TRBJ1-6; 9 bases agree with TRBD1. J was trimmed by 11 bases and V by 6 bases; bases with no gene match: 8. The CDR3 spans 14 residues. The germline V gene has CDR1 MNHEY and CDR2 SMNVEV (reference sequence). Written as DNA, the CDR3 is TGTGCCAGCAGAGAGGGGACAGGGAATACACCCCTCCACTTT. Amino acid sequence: CASREGTGNTPLHF.

In DNA form, the CDR3 reads TGTGCCACCAGTGACTACATGGACGAGCAGTACTTC. The encoded protein is CATSDYMDEQYF. The chain uses TRBV24-1 and TRBJ2-7; D unresolved. Trimming left V 4 bases short and J 5 bases short, with 8 bases between. Germline V CDR1 and CDR2: KGHDR, SFDVKD. This CDR3 region has 12 residues.